The text below deals with one T cell receptor (beta chain). These data belong to a study of control samples from healthy donors and cancer patients. V lost 0 bases, J lost 6 bases, and 5 bases stayed unmatched. Germline V gene data show CDR1 as SGDLS and CDR2 as YYNGEE. CDR3 length equals 14 residues. This table comes from immunoSEQ multiplex PCR, and its TCRdb copy is limited to in-frame clones, with some not included. The sample lists 150,000 to 200,000 clones; around 88% were seen once. The origin of this receptor is a man aged 18 to 35 in good health. The sample consisted of blood. The gene calls are TRBV9 and TRBJ2-7, with 8 bases fitting TRBD1. In nucleotides, the CDR3 is TGTGCCAGCAGCGTAGGACAGGGGTACGTCGAGCAGTACTTC. Amino acid sequence: CASSVGQGYVEQYF.